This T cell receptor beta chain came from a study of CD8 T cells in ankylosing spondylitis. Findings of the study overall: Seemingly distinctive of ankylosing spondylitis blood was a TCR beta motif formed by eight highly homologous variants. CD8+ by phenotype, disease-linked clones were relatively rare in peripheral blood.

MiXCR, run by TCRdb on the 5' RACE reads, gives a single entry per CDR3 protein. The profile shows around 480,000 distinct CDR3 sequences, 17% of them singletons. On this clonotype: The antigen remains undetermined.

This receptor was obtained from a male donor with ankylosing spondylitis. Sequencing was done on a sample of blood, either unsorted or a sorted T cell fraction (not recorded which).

CDR3 coding DNA: TGCAGTGCCCCTACCGGGACTAGCGACTACAATGAGCAGTTCTTC. Residues: CSAPTGTSDYNEQFF. The J gene is TRBJ2-1, the V gene TRBV20-1; 10 bases are a match to TRBD2. V lost 6 bases to trimming and J lost 3 bases; unmatched junction nucleotides: 8. Germline loops: CDR1 DFQATT, CDR2 SNEGSKA (reference sequence). The CDR3 length is 15 residues.